One and the same sample provided the 10 T cell receptor beta chains below, sequenced in a study of blood T cell repertoires in COVID-19. Profiled with immunoSEQ multiplex PCR; TCRdb holds only in-frame clones, not every one. The table has tens of thousands of clones, more than 70% seen once. Sequencing used peripheral blood. These receptors were collected from a middle-aged man with acute or convalescent COVID-19.

The genes are TRBV7-3 and TRBJ2-1; TRBD2 matches at 12 bases. Trimming removed 2 bases from V and 5 bases from J; junction bases left unmatched: 7. Germline V gene lookup returns CDR1 SGHTA and CDR2 FQGTGA. The CDR3 runs 17 residues. CDR3 residues: CASSLASLAGGHNEQFF. The CDR3 bases are TGTGCCAGCAGCTTAGCATCCCTAGCGGGGGGGCACAATGAGCAGTTCTTC. The variable domain in full, completed from reference TRBV7-3 and TRBJ2-1, reads GAGVSQTPSNKVTEKGKYVELRCDPISGHTALYWYRQSLGQGPEFLIYFQGTGAADDSGLPNDRFFAVRPEGSVSTLKIQRTERGDSAVYLCASSLASLAGGHNEQFFGPGTRLTVL.

This chain joins TRBV20-1 and TRBJ1-3; D call uncertain. V was trimmed by 3 bases and J by 0 bases, leaving 6 bases between them. The CDR3 spans 13 residues. Germline V CDR1 and CDR2: DFQATT, SNEGSKA (reference sequence). DNA of the CDR3: TGCAGTGCTAGTTCATTCTCTGGAAACACCATATATTTT. Amino acids: CSASSFSGNTIYF.

The chain combines TRBV13 with TRBJ1-6, with TRBD1 as a possible D gene (5 bases). The CDR3 spans 16 residues. In germline, CDR1 is PRHDT, CDR2 FYEKMQ (reference sequence). Trimming took 0 bases from V and 8 from J, leaving 14 bases between them. This CDR3 reads CASSLGLRGGYSPLHF. The DNA for the CDR3 is TGTGCCAGCAGCTTAGGACTGAGGGGAGGATATTCACCCCTCCACTTT.

The rearrangement links TRBV3-1 (or the pseudogene TRBV3-2) to TRBJ2-7, with unresolved D. The CDR3 contains 14 residues. CDR1 is LGHDT, CDR2 YNNKEL, per germline (reference sequence). Between the trimmed V and J ends, which lost 0 bases and 6 bases, there was a span of 12 bases. Here the CDR3 reads CASSQDLSISEQYF. CDR3 in DNA: TGTGCCAGCAGCCAAGATCTTTCGATCAGCGAGCAGTACTTC.

The rearrangement joins TRBV11-2 to TRBJ2-5; TRBD1 matches at 7 bases. Germline CDR1 is SGHAT and CDR2 is FQNNGV. The CDR3 extends over 17 amino acids. V lost 2 bases, J lost 2 bases, and 11 bases stayed unmatched. The CDR3 is CASSLLTGTVIQETQYF. Written as DNA, the CDR3 is TGTGCCAGCAGCTTACTGACAGGGACAGTTATTCAAGAGACCCAGTACTTC.

The genes are TRBV2 and TRBJ1-5; no definite D call. Trimming pared 8 bases from V and 4 bases from J, leaving 15 bases between. The V gene's germline CDR1 is SNHLY and CDR2 FYNNEI. The CDR3 totals 14 residues. The CDR3: CASARGPGNQPQHF. In nucleotides, the CDR3 is TGTGCCAGCGCCCGAGGGCCGGGGAATCAGCCCCAGCATTTT.

The chain carries TRBV15 and TRBJ2-1; perhaps TRBD2 as D (7 bases). The V end lost 3 bases, the J end lost 8 bases, and 14 bases lay between the germline ends. CDR1 is LNHNV and CDR2 is YYDKDF in the germline V gene (reference sequence). The CDR3 has 14 residues. The CDR3 coding sequence is TGTGCCACCAGCAGGGAGGGGGGGAACGATGAGCAGTTCTTC. It yields the protein CATSREGGNDEQFF.

This chain uses TRBV9 with TRBJ2-1, with TRBD2 matching over 7 bases. CDR3 size: 14 residues. Germline CDR1 is SGDLS and CDR2 is YYNGEE. The trim removed 0 bases at V and 8 bases at J, leaving 5 bases unmatched. The CDR3 nucleotides read TGTGCCAGCAGCGTAGTGGGGGGGTTTGATGAGCAGTTCTTC. Protein sequence: CASSVVGGFDEQFF. Combining the CDR3 with reference TRBV9 and TRBJ2-1 gives the whole variable domain DSGVTQTPKHLITATGQRVTLRCSPRSGDLSVYWYQQSLDQGLQFLIQYYNGEERAKGNILERFSAQQFPDLHSELNLSSLELGDSALYFCASSVVGGFDEQFFGPGTRLTVL.

V gene TRBV6-5 combines with J gene TRBJ1-6, with 9 positions matching TRBD1. The CDR3 totals 15 residues. Trimming took 2 bases from V and 8 from J; bases not matched to a gene: 4. Germline CDR1 reads MNHEY; CDR2 reads SVGAGI. CDR3 in amino acids: CASSYGGQGDSPLHF. In nucleotides, the CDR3 is TGTGCCAGCAGTTACGGGGGACAGGGAGATTCACCCCTCCACTTT.

The V call is TRBV5-1, the J call TRBJ2-1, with TRBD1 as a possible D gene (6 bases). Per germline, CDR1 SGHRS and CDR2 YFSETQ. The CDR3 spans 16 residues. V was pared by 2 bases and J by 9 bases, with 21 bases between. The CDR3 is CASSFMWAGELAEQFF. The DNA of the CDR3 is TGCGCCAGCAGCTTTATGTGGGCAGGGGAGTTGGCTGAGCAGTTCTTC.